The 27 T cell receptor beta chains below come from one sample, sequenced in a study of persistence of HIV-infected CD4 T cells. These receptors' targets are unknown. This nonspecific control used anti-CD3/anti-CD28 bead stimulation of CD4+ T cells. Sorting of responding CD4+ T cells relied on upregulated CD40 ligand together with CD69. The libraries were made with immunoSEQ version 4 in survey mode. Some clones are missing from TCRdb's copy, which holds only in-frame ones; the method was immunoSEQ multiplex PCR. The data show 40,000 to 55,000 clones, with roughly nine tenths seen just once and around 0.48% held by the top ten. The source was CD4+ T cells sorted from PBMCs after approximately 19-hour stimulation, collected from a patient who received antiretroviral therapy. These receptors all come from an adult woman with HIV who was CMV-seropositive.

The CDR3 bases are TGTGCCACCAGTGATCCCCTTCCGGGGGGGCCTAGCACAGATACGCAGTATTTT. Encoded protein: CATSDPLPGGPSTDTQYF. The rearrangement links TRBV24-1 to TRBJ2-3; 8 bases fit TRBD2. Looked up from germline, CDR1 is KGHDR and CDR2 is SFDVKD. The CDR3 consists of 18 residues. V lost 3 bases to trimming and J lost 0 bases; unmatched junction nucleotides: 10.

The rearrangement uses TRBV2 and TRBJ1-4; unclear D gene. The CDR3 contains 14 residues. Germline V gives CDR1 SNHLY, CDR2 FYNNEI. The V and J ends lost 3 bases and 5 bases respectively, with 10 bases between them. The CDR3 spells CASSDRGINEKLFF. CDR3 DNA: TGTGCCAGCAGTGATCGGGGTATCAATGAAAAACTGTTTTTT.

V usage is TRBV3-1 (or the pseudogene TRBV3-2) and J usage is TRBJ1-2, with 8 bases aligning to TRBD1. CDR3 length: 14 residues. V lost 3 bases and J lost 4; bases outside the gene matches: 4. Germline V gene data show CDR1 as LGHDT and CDR2 as YNNKEL (reference sequence). The chain's CDR3 is CASSHGDRIYGYTF. The DNA for the CDR3 is TGTGCCAGCAGCCATGGGGACAGGATCTATGGCTACACCTTC.

Of note for this clone: The sample has other DNA sequences that encode this CDR3 too. The chain carries TRBV25-1 and TRBJ2-3; TRBD2 matches at 10 bases. Germline loops: CDR1 MGHDK, CDR2 SYGVNS. This CDR3 is 14 amino acids long. The trim removed 4 bases at V and 6 bases at J, leaving 4 bases unmatched. The CDR3 loop is CASSASGGSDTQYF. As DNA, the CDR3 is TGTGCCAGCAGTGCTAGCGGGGGCTCCGATACGCAGTATTTT.

This rearrangement joins TRBV28 to TRBJ1-3; D possibly corresponds to TRBD1 (5 bases). Germline assignment: CDR1 MDHEN and CDR2 SYDVKM. The CDR3 covers 14 residues. V lost 6 bases, J lost 2 bases, and 11 bases lay in between. The CDR3 protein is CASRAAGAGNTIYF. CDR3 sequence (DNA): TGTGCCAGCAGGGCCGCGGGGGCTGGAAACACCATATATTTT.

CDR3 residues: CSALLGAQNGYTF. For the CDR3, the DNA is TGCAGCGCCCTCCTGGGGGCGCAGAATGGCTACACCTTC. This chain connects TRBV29-1 to TRBJ1-2, with a tentative D call TRBD1 (6 bases). Between the trimmed V and J ends, which lost 7 bases and 6 bases, there was a span of 18 bases. Germline values: CDR1 SQVTM, CDR2 ANQGSEA. The CDR3 loop spans 13 amino acids.

The V call is TRBV27, the J call TRBJ1-5; D may be TRBD1 (5 bases). V lost 1 base and J lost 0, with 13 bases in between. Germline-derived CDR1 and CDR2 are MNHEY and SMNVEV (reference sequence). This CDR3 has 17 amino acids. This CDR3 is CASSLFGDLNSNQPQHF. The DNA for the CDR3 is TGTGCCAGCAGTTTATTTGGGGACCTCAATAGCAATCAGCCCCAGCATTTT.

The chain has TRBV5-1 and TRBJ1-1, with 7 bases fitting TRBD1. Trimming removed 3 bases from V and 1 base from J; junction bases left unmatched: 0. The CDR3 is made up of 13 amino acids. Germline CDR1 SGHRS, CDR2 YFSETQ. The CDR3 nucleotides are TGCGCCAGCAGCTGGGACAGGAACACTGAAGCTTTCTTT. Translating gives CASSWDRNTEAFF. Filled out from reference TRBV5-1 and TRBJ1-1, the complete variable domain reads KAGVTQTPRYLIKTRGQQVTLSCSPISGHRSVSWYQQTPGQGLQFLFEYFSETQRNKGNFPGRFSGRQFSNSRSEMNVSTLELGDSALYLCASSWDRNTEAFFGQGTRLTVV.

The V gene is TRBV29-1, the J gene TRBJ1-1; D possibly corresponds to TRBD1 (6 bases). V lost 6 bases and J lost 6, with 11 bases in between. Germline CDR1 is SQVTM and CDR2 is ANQGSEA. CDR3 length: 11 amino acids. The CDR3 reads CSVIGGAEAFF. In nucleotides, the CDR3 is TGCAGCGTCATAGGGGGGGCTGAAGCTTTCTTT.

Details on this clone: This CDR3 is also generated by other DNA sequences in the sample. J is TRBJ1-1 and V is TRBV6-5; D possibly corresponds to TRBD1 (5 bases). V lost 2 bases and J lost 4, with 5 bases in between. The CDR3 has 12 amino acids. In germline, CDR1 is MNHEY, CDR2 SVGAGI. The DNA of the CDR3 is TGTGCCAGCAGTTACGGGGGCACTGAAGCTTTCTTT. Its protein is CASSYGGTEAFF.

The gene calls are TRBV7-6 and TRBJ1-1; D unresolved. Germline CDR1 and CDR2: SGHVS and FNYEAQ. CDR3 length: 13 amino acids. Trimming stripped 1 base from V and 5 bases from J, with 8 bases between. The CDR3 bases are TGTGCCAGCAGCTTAGGAAAGAATACTGAAGCTTTCTTT. It translates to CASSLGKNTEAFF.

The chain employs TRBV19 and TRBJ2-3, with TRBD1 matching 8 bases. The ends lost 4 bases at V and 2 bases at J; junction bases unmatched: 5. CDR3 length equals 15 residues. CDR1 and CDR2 from the germline V gene are LNHDA and SQIVND (reference sequence). The CDR3 loop is CASSTGQGPTDTQYF. CDR3 DNA sequence: TGTGCCAGTAGTACCGGACAGGGCCCCACAGATACGCAGTATTTT.

CDR3 bases: TGTGCCAGCAGGGCAAGGGCGGAAAATGAAAAACTGTTTTTT. This sequence encodes CASRARAENEKLFF. This chain links TRBV6-5 with TRBJ1-4; D gene unclear. This CDR3 spans 14 amino acids. Germline values: CDR1 MNHEY, CDR2 SVGAGI. V was cut by 6 bases and J by 5 bases, with 13 bases left in between.

This chain connects TRBV2 to TRBJ2-1, with 9 bases aligning to TRBD1. The CDR3 runs 12 residues. Germline CDR1 reads SNHLY; CDR2 reads FYNNEI. The ends lost 7 bases at V and 6 bases at J; junction bases unmatched: 1. CDR3 in DNA: TGTGCCAGCAACAGGGGGCTCAATGAGCAGTTCTTC. This translates into CASNRGLNEQFF.

J is TRBJ2-7 and V is TRBV19; D uncertain. Trimming took off 6 bases at V and 3 bases at J, with 12 bases between the two ends. The CDR3 consists of 13 residues. CDR1 and CDR2 (germline): LNHDA, SQIVND (reference sequence). This chain's CDR3 is CASSVSIYYEQYV. In DNA form, the CDR3 reads TGTGCCAGTAGCGTTAGCATCTACTACGAGCAGTACGTC.

V and J are TRBV5-1 and TRBJ1-6, with D uncertain. In germline, CDR1 is SGHRS, CDR2 YFSETQ. The CDR3 sequence is 14 residues long. V was pared by 4 bases and J by 5 bases, with 10 bases between. In DNA form, the CDR3 reads TGCGCCAGCAGCAGGCCGGGAAATAATTCACCCCTCCACTTT. It is translated as CASSRPGNNSPLHF.

J is TRBJ2-1 and V is TRBV19; the match to TRBD2 covers 11 bases. Germline V gene data show CDR1 as LNHDA and CDR2 as SQIVND (reference sequence). The CDR3 is 13 residues long. V was clipped by 4 bases and J by 7 bases; unmatched bases: 0. CDR3 in amino acids: CASSTSGGNEQFF. The CDR3 DNA is TGTGCCAGTAGTACTAGCGGGGGGAATGAGCAGTTCTTC. The full variable domain, rest sourced from reference TRBV19 and TRBJ2-1, is DGGITQSPKYLFRKEGQNVTLSCEQNLNHDAMYWYRQDPGQGLRLIYYSQIVNDFQKGDIAEGYSVSREKKESFPLTVTSAQKNPTAFYLCASSTSGGNEQFFGPGTRLTVL.

This clone was seen just once. The chain couples TRBV2 to TRBJ1-2; D gene ambiguous. V lost 3 bases and J 4 bases, leaving 9 bases between the germline ends. CDR3 length: 13 residues. Germline lookup yields CDR1 SNHLY and CDR2 FYNNEI. Here the CDR3 reads CASSELGSYGYTF. As DNA, the CDR3 is TGTGCCAGCAGTGAGCTAGGGAGCTATGGCTACACCTTC.

The chain is built from TRBV25-1 and TRBJ1-2, with 10 bases fitting TRBD1. The CDR3 loop spans 14 amino acids. V lost 6 bases to trimming and J lost 4 bases; unmatched junction nucleotides: 5. In germline, CDR1 is MGHDK, CDR2 SYGVNS. CDR3 sequence reads: CASSPGQGIYGYTF. The CDR3 coding sequence is TGTGCCAGCAGCCCGGGACAGGGGATCTATGGCTACACCTTC.

The V and J genes are TRBV6-1 and TRBJ2-2, with 9 bases fitting TRBD1. Trimming removed 4 bases from V and 4 bases from J; junction bases left unmatched: 10. The CDR3 totals 17 residues. The germline V gene encodes CDR1 MNHNS and CDR2 SASEGT. The CDR3 DNA reads TGTGCCAGCAGTGTCTCCCCGGGACAGGGTATCACCGGGGAGCTGTTTTTT. This encodes CASSVSPGQGITGELFF.

As to this clone: Additional DNA sequences in this sample encode the identical CDR3. The chain has TRBV5-1 and TRBJ1-4, with no clear D. The V end lost 0 bases, the J end lost 0 bases, and 9 bases lay between the germline ends. CDR3 length: 16 amino acids. The germline V gene encodes CDR1 SGHRS and CDR2 YFSETQ. The CDR3, as DNA: TGCGCCAGCAGCTTGGGGGGAACAGCAACTAATGAAAAACTGTTTTTT. Its translation is CASSLGGTATNEKLFF.

This clone was observed a few times. The chain has TRBV29-1 and TRBJ1-1; D possibly corresponds to TRBD1 (5 bases). Germline lookup yields CDR1 SQVTM and CDR2 ANQGSEA. V was cut by 4 bases and J by 7 bases, with 16 bases left in between. The CDR3 totals 13 residues. CDR3 in amino acids: CSVAGTAAGEAFF. The DNA of the CDR3 is TGCAGCGTTGCGGGGACCGCAGCCGGTGAAGCTTTCTTT.

A few counts support this clone. The chain has TRBV18 and TRBJ1-6; no clear D. CDR1 and CDR2 (germline): KGHSH, LQKENI. The length of the CDR3 is 13 residues. V dropped 2 bases and J dropped 14 bases, with 13 bases sitting between them. CDR3 amino acids: CASSPGEVVSLHF. The CDR3, as DNA: TGTGCCAGCTCACCAGGGGAGGTGGTATCCCTCCACTTT.

This clone appeared once. The chain joins TRBV9 to TRBJ2-1; 14 bases are a match to TRBD2. V was pared by 2 bases and J by 9 bases, with 4 bases of the junction left unmatched. This CDR3 is 15 amino acids long. Germline-derived CDR1 and CDR2 are SGDLS and YYNGEE. CDR3 sequence (DNA): TGTGCCAGCAGCGTGACTAGCGGGGGGGCCACTGAGCAGTTCTTC. Its protein product is CASSVTSGGATEQFF.

The rearrangement links TRBV13 to TRBJ2-5; D is possibly TRBD1 or TRBD2 (5 bases each). With 5 bases removed from V and 5 bases from J, the gap between germline ends came to 18 bases. The germline CDR1 and CDR2 sequences are PRHDT and FYEKMQ (reference sequence). This CDR3 is built from 15 residues. CDR3: CASSLRPGRGETQYF. The CDR3, as DNA: TGTGCCAGCAGCCTGAGGCCAGGGCGAGGGGAGACCCAGTACTTC.

The chain employs TRBV5-4 and TRBJ1-1; 10 bases are shared with TRBD1. The CDR3 sequence is 15 residues long. The trim removed 0 bases at V and 1 base at J, leaving 0 bases unmatched. Germline V gene lookup returns CDR1 SGHNT and CDR2 YYREEE (reference sequence). DNA of the CDR3: TGTGCCAGCAGCTTGGGGACAGGGGGGAACACTGAAGCTTTCTTT. Its translation is CASSLGTGGNTEAFF.

The chain recombines TRBV30 with TRBJ1-4; D call uncertain. This CDR3 has 14 residues. The V end lost 0 bases, the J end lost 0 bases, and 5 bases lay between the germline ends. Germline CDR1 reads GTSNPN; CDR2 reads SVGIG (reference sequence). CDR3 loop: CAWSVVATNEKLFF. CDR3 sequence (DNA): TGTGCCTGGAGTGTAGTAGCAACTAATGAAAAACTGTTTTTT.